This T cell receptor beta chain was recorded in a study of glioma-infiltrating T cells. The iRepertoire nested amplicon-rescue multiplex PCR amplified TCR alpha and beta CDR3s from RNA. One-step reverse transcription and amplification started from roughly 100-400 ng of tissue mRNA or PBMC total RNA. TCRdb re-called the multiplex PCR reads with MiXCR, one entry per CDR3 protein. The sample includes some 130,000 distinct CDR3 sequences, more than 20% seen only once; the top ten take about a quarter. Concerning this clonotype itself: Its target is unknown.

Study-wide results and limits: Non-neoplastic patients had below-expected tissue-blood divergence, while all gliomas exceeded expectation.

The sample comprised glioma tissue, nonneoplastic brain tissue, or PBMCs (not recorded which). The receptor comes from a human donor with low-grade glioma or glioblastoma, undergoing nonglioma brain surgery, or in good health (not recorded which).

The CDR3: CASSFGQGLTDTQYF. The CDR3 coding sequence is TGTGCCAGCAGCTTTGGACAGGGACTCACAGATACGCAGTATTTT. The chain links TRBV7-9 to TRBJ2-3; 8 nucleotides line up with TRBD1. Trimming took 3 bases from V and 2 from J; bases not matched to a gene: 4. The V gene's germline CDR1 is SEHNR and CDR2 FQNEAQ (reference sequence). The CDR3 loop spans 15 amino acids.